Many counts were recorded for the clone carrying this TCR beta chain. The sample originates from a study of T cells in Graves' hyperthyroidism and ophthalmopathy. The TCR beta CDR3 regions underwent amplification using RNA transcripts as the source. Primed by the HTBI set, a first-round RT-PCR was run on the TCR CDR3. TCRdb re-analysed the multiplex PCR reads in MiXCR, keeping a single row per CDR3 protein. The table includes 360,000 or so distinct CDR3 sequences, about 20% detected once. This CDR3 has 13 amino acids. Trimming cost V 5 bases and J 1 base, with 9 bases left between them. Germline CDR1 MDHEN, CDR2 SYDVKM.

The sample taken for sequencing was blood. The receptor's source is a woman aged 18-30 years with Graves' hyperthyroidism. This chain uses TRBV28 with TRBJ2-7; D gene unclear. The CDR3 here is CASSGDSSYEQYF. CDR3 nucleotide sequence: TGTGCCAGCAGTGGCGACTCGTCCTACGAGCAGTACTTC.